These T cell receptor beta chains were read from a single sample in a study of regulatory T cells in long-lasting Graves disease. TCRdb reprocessed the multiplex PCR reads with MiXCR, giving one entry per CDR3 protein. The sample contains 350,000 to 450,000 distinct CDR3 sequences, 15% of which appear only once. The same sample was also studied in work on T cells in Graves' hyperthyroidism and ophthalmopathy.

The material was peripheral blood mononuclear cells (PBMCs), obtained at new diagnosis, from a patient treated with antithyroid drugs. The receptors stem from a woman in her thirties with Graves disease. Each CDR3 is given with its conserved first and last residue. D genes are given only for firm matches. Clone size is shown for a subset of rows, as once, few, many or a class of expanded clone.

J: TRBJ2-1
size: -
D: -
V: TRBV19
DNA: TGTGCCAGTAGTATAGTTGGCCCGAGAGAGCAGTTCTTC
CDR3: CASSIVGPREQFF

J: TRBJ2-7
size: many
D: -
V: TRBV28
DNA: TGTGCCAGCAGTTTTAACACATACGAGCAGTACTTC
CDR3: CASSFNTYEQYF

J: TRBJ1-3
size: many
D: -
V: TRBV18
DNA: TGTGCCAGCTCTCCAACAGGGTCAGGAAACACCATATATTTT
CDR3: CASSPTGSGNTIYF

J: TRBJ2-6
size: few
D: -
V: TRBV2
DNA: TGTGCCAGCAGTGTGGACACCGACTTCTCTGGGGCCAACGTCCTGACTTTC
CDR3: CASSVDTDFSGANVLTF

J: TRBJ2-5
size: many
D: -
V: TRBV5-5
DNA: TGTGCCAGCAGCTTCGGGCACCAAGAGACCCAGTACTTC
CDR3: CASSFGHQETQYF

J: TRBJ1-2
size: many
D: -
V: TRBV30
DNA: TGTGCCTGGAGTTTGAGTCTGGACAACGGCTACACCTTC
CDR3: CAWSLSLDNGYTF

J: TRBJ2-1
size: many
D: -
V: TRBV19
DNA: TGTGCCAGTTCCGTCATGGCCAGCAATGAGCAGTTCTTC
CDR3: CASSVMASNEQFF

J: TRBJ2-2
size: -
D: -
V: TRBV5-1
DNA: TGCGCCACCAGCACCACCGACGCGGGGGAGCTGTTTTTT
CDR3: CATSTTDAGELFF

J: TRBJ1-5
size: few
D: -
V: TRBV6-1
DNA: TGTGCCAGCAGGAACAGGGCGGCCGGCAATCAGCCCCAGCATTTT
CDR3: CASRNRAAGNQPQHF

J: TRBJ1-2
size: many
D: -
V: TRBV5-1
DNA: TGCGCCAGCAGCTTGCCAATGGGGCTCGGGGGCTACACCTTC
CDR3: CASSLPMGLGGYTF

J: TRBJ1-3
size: -
D: -
V: TRBV27
DNA: TGTGCCAGCAGAGAAAGCATCTCTGGAAACACCATATATTTT
CDR3: CASRESISGNTIYF

J: TRBJ2-3
size: -
D: TRBD2
V: TRBV7-2
DNA: TGTGCCAGCAGCCTGAATGGGGGGGATCGGCAGTATTTT
CDR3: CASSLNGGDRQYF

J: TRBJ1-1
size: many
D: -
V: TRBV11-2
DNA: TGTGCCAGCAGCTTATTGGCAGGCCTGAACACTGAAGCTTTCTTT
CDR3: CASSLLAGLNTEAFF

J: TRBJ1-2
size: -
D: TRBD1
V: TRBV7-2
DNA: TGTGCCAGCAGCTCAACCTCTTGGACAGGAAACTATGGCTACACCTTC
CDR3: CASSSTSWTGNYGYTF

J: TRBJ2-7
size: many
D: TRBD2
V: TRBV5-1
DNA: TGCGCCAGCAGCGCACTAGCGGGAATCTACGAGCAGTACTTC
CDR3: CASSALAGIYEQYF

J: TRBJ1-6
size: many
D: -
V: TRBV30
DNA: TGTGCCTGGAGTGACAGGGTTTCACCCCTCCACTTT
CDR3: CAWSDRVSPLHF

J: TRBJ1-1
size: many
D: TRBD1
V: TRBV5-1
DNA: TGCGCCAGCAGCTCCACAGGGGGCATGACTGAAGCTTTCTTT
CDR3: CASSSTGGMTEAFF

J: TRBJ2-1
size: many
D: -
V: TRBV2
DNA: TGTGCCAGCAGTGACGTAGGGCCCACTAACAATGAGCAGTTCTTC
CDR3: CASSDVGPTNNEQFF

J: TRBJ2-2
size: -
D: -
V: TRBV12-5
DNA: TGTGCTAGTGGTTTGGTACAGGCTAGGACGAACACCGGGGAGCTGTTTTTT
CDR3: CASGLVQARTNTGELFF

J: TRBJ2-1
size: few
D: -
V: TRBV7-2
DNA: TGTGCCAGCAGCTTAAGGTTTGGGGATGAGCAGTTCTTC
CDR3: CASSLRFGDEQFF

J: TRBJ2-1
size: many
D: -
V: TRBV7-2
DNA: TGTGCCAGCAGCGACCGGAGAGGGGACAATGAGCAGTTCTTC
CDR3: CASSDRRGDNEQFF

J: TRBJ2-7
size: few
D: TRBD2
V: TRBV7-6
DNA: TGTGCCAGCAGCTTAGCGGGGACTAGCGGGAGGAGCTCCTACGAGCAGTACTTC
CDR3: CASSLAGTSGRSSYEQYF

J: TRBJ1-6
size: few
D: -
V: TRBV12-3/TRBV12-4
DNA: TGTGCCAGCAGTGCATGGGGCCTAAATAATTCACCCCTCCACTTT
CDR3: CASSAWGLNNSPLHF

J: TRBJ1-2
size: -
D: -
V: TRBV18
DNA: TGTGCCAGCTCACCGGGTCGGAGGGGCAATGGCTACACCTTC
CDR3: CASSPGRRGNGYTF

J: TRBJ2-1
size: few
D: -
V: TRBV19
DNA: TGTGCCAGTAGTATCCAACATCGTGATGAGCAGTTCTTC
CDR3: CASSIQHRDEQFF

J: TRBJ2-7
size: many
D: TRBD2
V: TRBV10-1
DNA: TGCGCCAGCAGTGAGGGACTAGCGGGGGAGCAGTACTTC
CDR3: CASSEGLAGEQYF

J: TRBJ2-2
size: -
D: TRBD1
V: TRBV15
DNA: TGTGCCACCAGCGTACGACAGGGAAACACCGGGGAGCTGTTTTTT
CDR3: CATSVRQGNTGELFF